This T cell receptor (beta chain) was profiled in a study of T cells after yellow fever vaccination. The CDR3 is 17 amino acids. CDR1 and CDR2 (germline): LGHDT, YNNKEL (reference sequence). V lost 2 bases to trimming and J lost 0 bases, with 15 bases between them. Concerning this clonotype itself: Antigen unknown.

TCRdb re-called the 5' RACE reads with MiXCR, one entry per CDR3 protein. The sample carries under 550,000 distinct CDR3 sequences, roughly a fifth recorded once. General observations from the study: Shared CD4/CD8 clonotypes were a small share, likely from convergent recombination. The secondary response was weaker, and its peak arrived faster, on day 5 versus 15. Once the booster was given, most primary-vaccination clones reappeared, at just under 98% for CD4 and more than 85% for CD8.

The clonotype was recovered from a man younger than 30 who received the YFV17D yellow fever vaccine. The source material was PBMCs, sampled 21 days after the first yellow fever vaccination. V is TRBV3-1 and J is TRBJ2-3; D remains unclear. CDR3 in DNA: TGTGCCAGCAGCCAACATAGGTCCCCGGCTAGCACAGATACGCAGTATTTT. Protein sequence: CASSQHRSPASTDTQYF.